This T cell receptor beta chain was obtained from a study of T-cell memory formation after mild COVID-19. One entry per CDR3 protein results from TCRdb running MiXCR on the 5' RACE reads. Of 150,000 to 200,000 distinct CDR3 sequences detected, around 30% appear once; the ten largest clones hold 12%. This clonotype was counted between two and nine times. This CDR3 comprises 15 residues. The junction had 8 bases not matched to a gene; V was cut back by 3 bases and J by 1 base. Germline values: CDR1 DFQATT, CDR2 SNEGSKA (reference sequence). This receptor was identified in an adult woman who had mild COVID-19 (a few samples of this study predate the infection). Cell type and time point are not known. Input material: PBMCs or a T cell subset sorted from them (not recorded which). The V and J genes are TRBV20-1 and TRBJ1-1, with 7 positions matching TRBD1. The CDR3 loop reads CSASGRRQGNTEAFF. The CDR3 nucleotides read TGCAGTGCTAGTGGGAGGAGACAGGGGAACACTGAAGCTTTCTTT.